These T cell receptor beta chains were read from a single sample in a study of CD8 T cells in Susac syndrome. Each CDR3 protein is one row after TCRdb ran MiXCR on the immunoSEQ multiplex PCR reads. The data contain some 94,000 distinct CDR3 sequences, around 94% of them singletons. The sequencing input was CD4+ T cells from PBMCs. These TCRs come from a human donor with Susac syndrome. Both conserved end residues are part of each CDR3. The order of the fields is D gene, V gene, clone size, J gene, CDR3 protein, CDR3 DNA. The D gene is left open where the match is weak. Clone sizes are given selectively: once, few, many, or a class where the clone is expanded.

D: TRBD2
V: TRBV3-1
size: NA
J: TRBJ2-2
CDR3: CASSRSWAGGNTGELFF
DNA: TGTGCCAGCAGCCGATCGTGGGCGGGGGGAAACACCGGGGAGCTGTTTTTT

D: NA
V: TRBV5-6
size: NA
J: TRBJ1-6
CDR3: CASSWGTSWGFISPLHF
DNA: TGTGCCAGCAGCTGGGGGACATCTTGGGGATTTATTTCACCCCTCCACTTT

D: NA
V: TRBV5-1
size: NA
J: TRBJ2-7
CDR3: CASSPLGHSYEQYF
DNA: TGCGCCAGCAGCCCGCTGGGCCATTCCTACGAGCAGTACTTC

D: TRBD2
V: TRBV29-1
size: NA
J: TRBJ2-1
CDR3: CSVDGRGGNYNEQFF
DNA: TGCAGCGTTGACGGACGCGGGGGGAATTACAATGAGCAGTTCTTC

D: NA
V: TRBV27
size: once
J: TRBJ2-7
CDR3: CASSLQRTHHEQYF
DNA: TGTGCCAGCAGTTTACAACGCACCCACCACGAGCAGTACTTC

D: NA
V: TRBV29-1
size: NA
J: TRBJ1-1
CDR3: CSVVTTEAFF
DNA: TGCAGCGTTGTAACCACTGAAGCTTTCTTT

D: NA
V: TRBV19
size: NA
J: TRBJ1-2
CDR3: CASSTLEGLGGYTF
DNA: TGTGCCAGTAGTACCCTGGAGGGACTGGGCGGCTACACCTTC

D: NA
V: TRBV30
size: NA
J: TRBJ2-3
CDR3: CAWSSWGRTDTQYF
DNA: TGTGCCTGGAGTTCGTGGGGGCGCACAGATACGCAGTATTTT

D: NA
V: TRBV3-1
size: NA
J: TRBJ1-2
CDR3: CASSQGGGAGVGGYTF
DNA: TGTGCCAGCAGCCAAGGGGGGGGCGCAGGGGTCGGTGGCTACACCTTC

D: TRBD1
V: TRBV6-5
size: NA
J: TRBJ2-7
CDR3: CASSSIGQGEQYF
DNA: TGTGCCAGCAGTTCCATCGGACAGGGTGAGCAGTACTTC

D: NA
V: TRBV4-3
size: NA
J: TRBJ2-7
CDR3: CASSQEAGYEQYF
DNA: TGCGCCAGCAGCCAAGAAGCAGGGTACGAGCAGTACTTC

D: TRBD2
V: TRBV4-2
size: NA
J: TRBJ2-2
CDR3: CASSQDRASGGLELFF
DNA: TGTGCCAGCAGCCAAGATAGGGCTAGCGGGGGGCTAGAGCTGTTTTTT

D: TRBD1
V: TRBV20-1
size: NA
J: TRBJ1-4
CDR3: CSASSGTGDEKLFF
DNA: TGCAGTGCTAGCTCCGGGACAGGGGATGAAAAACTGTTTTTT

D: NA
V: TRBV12-3/TRBV12-4
size: NA
J: TRBJ1-2
CDR3: CASSARDSRYTF
DNA: TGTGCCAGCAGCGCCCGCGACTCGCGGTATACCTTC

D: TRBD1
V: TRBV12-3/TRBV12-4
size: NA
J: TRBJ2-5
CDR3: CASSLGLGGRGPETQYF
DNA: TGTGCCAGCAGTTTAGGCCTCGGAGGCAGGGGGCCCGAGACCCAGTACTTC

D: NA
V: TRBV14
size: NA
J: TRBJ2-7
CDR3: CASSLQRGFEQYF
DNA: TGTGCCAGCAGCCTACAGAGGGGTTTCGAGCAGTACTTC

D: NA
V: TRBV10-3
size: NA
J: TRBJ2-7
CDR3: CAISVRGYEQYF
DNA: TGTGCCATCAGTGTCCGAGGGTACGAGCAGTACTTC

D: TRBD1
V: TRBV5-4
size: NA
J: TRBJ1-1
CDR3: CASSPDRLNTEAFF
DNA: TGTGCCAGCAGTCCGGACAGGTTGAACACTGAAGCTTTCTTT

D: NA
V: TRBV4-1
size: few
J: TRBJ1-4
CDR3: CASSQGGVEKLFF
DNA: TGCGCCAGCAGCCAAGGGGGGGTTGAAAAACTGTTTTTT

D: NA
V: TRBV5-1
size: few
J: TRBJ1-1
CDR3: CASTWGDMNTEAFF
DNA: TGCGCCAGCACCTGGGGGGACATGAACACTGAAGCTTTCTTT

D: NA
V: TRBV7-6
size: NA
J: TRBJ2-3
CDR3: CASSLQVGPRDTQYF
DNA: TGTGCCAGCAGCTTACAGGTGGGGCCGCGGGATACGCAGTATTTT

D: TRBD1
V: TRBV24-1
size: NA
J: TRBJ2-2
CDR3: CAIQGARNTGELFF
DNA: TGTGCCATTCAGGGGGCAAGGAACACCGGGGAGCTGTTTTTT

D: TRBD2
V: TRBV12-3/TRBV12-4
size: NA
J: TRBJ2-3
CDR3: CASRTGLAVTDTQYF
DNA: TGTGCCAGCAGGACGGGACTAGCGGTGACAGATACGCAGTATTTT

D: NA
V: TRBV5-6
size: NA
J: TRBJ1-1
CDR3: CASSLKRFEAFF
DNA: TGTGCCAGCAGCTTGAAACGGTTTGAAGCTTTCTTT

D: NA
V: TRBV10-2
size: once
J: TRBJ2-1
CDR3: CASSPTREQFF
DNA: TGCGCCAGCAGTCCTACACGGGAGCAGTTCTTC

D: NA
V: TRBV3-1
size: once
J: TRBJ1-2
CDR3: CASSRTELRGYTF
DNA: TGTGCCAGCAGTCGTACTGAGCTGAGAGGCTACACCTTC

D: NA
V: TRBV28
size: NA
J: TRBJ2-4
CDR3: CASSLYSSAKNIQYF
DNA: TGTGCCAGCAGTTTATATAGTTCCGCCAAAAACATTCAGTACTTC

D: NA
V: TRBV18
size: NA
J: TRBJ1-3
CDR3: CASSPLNLGADRNTIYF
DNA: TGTGCCAGCTCACCACTGAATCTTGGGGCGGATAGGAACACCATATATTTT

D: TRBD1
V: TRBV23-1
size: NA
J: TRBJ2-3
CDR3: CASTPGQGATDTQYF
DNA: TGCGCCAGCACCCCGGGACAGGGGGCGACAGATACGCAGTATTTT

D: NA
V: TRBV4-3
size: NA
J: TRBJ2-2
CDR3: CASSQERSQTAAGELFF
DNA: TGCGCCAGCAGCCAAGAACGGAGTCAGACTGCGGCCGGGGAGCTGTTTTTT

D: NA
V: TRBV3-1
size: NA
J: TRBJ2-5
CDR3: CASSPLGGGAGETQYF
DNA: TGTGCCAGCAGCCCCCTGGGAGGGGGCGCAGGAGAGACCCAGTACTTC

D: NA
V: TRBV3-1
size: NA
J: TRBJ2-5
CDR3: CASSSRGGQETQYF
DNA: TGTGCCAGCAGTTCTAGGGGCGGTCAAGAGACCCAGTACTTC

D: TRBD1
V: TRBV7-9
size: NA
J: TRBJ2-7
CDR3: CASSFPGQGREQYF
DNA: TGTGCCAGCAGCTTCCCGGGACAGGGTCGCGAGCAGTACTTC

D: TRBD1
V: TRBV14
size: NA
J: TRBJ1-1
CDR3: CASRRDRGTEAFF
DNA: TGTGCCAGCAGGCGGGACAGGGGGACTGAAGCTTTCTTT

D: NA
V: TRBV5-4
size: NA
J: TRBJ1-2
CDR3: CASSDLLYGYTF
DNA: TGTGCCAGCAGCGACCTACTCTATGGCTACACCTTC

D: TRBD1
V: TRBV5-1
size: NA
J: TRBJ1-1
CDR3: CASSQQGLNTEAFF
DNA: TGCGCCAGCAGCCAACAGGGGCTGAACACTGAAGCTTTCTTT

D: NA
V: TRBV7-9
size: NA
J: TRBJ1-1
CDR3: CASSLGELNTEAFF
DNA: TGTGCCAGCAGCTTAGGTGAGCTGAACACTGAAGCTTTCTTT

D: NA
V: TRBV19
size: once
J: TRBJ2-7
CDR3: CASRSAGRGPYEQYF
DNA: TGTGCCAGCCGATCTGCGGGACGGGGGCCCTACGAGCAGTACTTC

D: NA
V: TRBV20-1
size: NA
J: TRBJ2-7
CDR3: CSADHGTSYEQYF
DNA: TGCAGTGCGGACCACGGGACCTCCTACGAGCAGTACTTC

D: TRBD1
V: TRBV28
size: NA
J: TRBJ1-4
CDR3: CASRTGRVNEKLFF
DNA: TGTGCCAGCAGGACAGGGAGAGTTAATGAAAAACTGTTTTTT

D: NA
V: TRBV3-1
size: NA
J: TRBJ2-2
CDR3: CASRGPGELFF
DNA: TGTGCCAGCAGGGGGCCCGGGGAGCTGTTTTTT

D: TRBD1
V: TRBV3-1
size: NA
J: TRBJ2-1
CDR3: CASSPPGQGAYNEQFF
DNA: TGTGCCAGCAGCCCCCCGGGACAGGGGGCCTACAATGAGCAGTTCTTC

D: NA
V: TRBV1
size: NA
J: TRBJ1-6
CDR3: CTSSQDRSPDRDFGSPLHF
DNA: TGCACCAGCAGCCAAGATCGAAGCCCGGACAGGGATTTTGGTTCACCCCTCCACTTT

D: NA
V: TRBV5-1
size: NA
J: TRBJ1-5
CDR3: CASSPMPRTDQPQHF
DNA: TGCGCCAGCAGTCCCATGCCTCGAACGGATCAGCCCCAGCATTTT

D: NA
V: TRBV12-5
size: NA
J: TRBJ2-1
CDR3: CASGLIDEQFF
DNA: TGTGCTAGTGGTTTGATTGATGAGCAGTTCTTC

D: NA
V: TRBV5-4
size: NA
J: TRBJ2-7
CDR3: CASSFSPGSYEQYF
DNA: TGTGCCAGCAGCTTTAGTCCAGGATCCTACGAGCAGTACTTC

D: NA
V: TRBV5-1
size: NA
J: TRBJ2-3
CDR3: CASSATDTQYF
DNA: TGCGCCAGCAGCGCCACAGATACGCAGTATTTT

D: NA
V: TRBV27
size: NA
J: TRBJ1-2
CDR3: CASSSLTGANYGYTF
DNA: TGTGCCAGCAGTTCATTGACGGGAGCTAACTATGGCTACACCTTC

D: NA
V: TRBV2
size: once
J: TRBJ2-1
CDR3: CASISDEQFF
DNA: TGTGCCAGCATTAGTGATGAGCAGTTCTTC